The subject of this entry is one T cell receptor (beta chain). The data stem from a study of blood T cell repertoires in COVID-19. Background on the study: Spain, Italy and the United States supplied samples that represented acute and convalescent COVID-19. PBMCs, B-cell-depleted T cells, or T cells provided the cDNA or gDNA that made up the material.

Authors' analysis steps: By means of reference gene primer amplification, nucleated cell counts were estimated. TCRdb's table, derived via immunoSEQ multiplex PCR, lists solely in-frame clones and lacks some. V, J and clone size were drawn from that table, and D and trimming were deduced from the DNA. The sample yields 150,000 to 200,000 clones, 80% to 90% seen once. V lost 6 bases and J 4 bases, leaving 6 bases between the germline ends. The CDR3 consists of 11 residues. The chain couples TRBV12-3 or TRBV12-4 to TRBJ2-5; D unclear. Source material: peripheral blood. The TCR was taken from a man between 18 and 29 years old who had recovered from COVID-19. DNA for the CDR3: TGTGCCAGCAGCCGCAGAGAGACCCAGTACTTC. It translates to CASSRRETQYF.